The 3 T cell receptor beta chains in this list originate from one sample, sequenced in a study of T-cell reconstitution after alpha-beta-depleted transplantation in children. Construction of the TCRbeta library involved unique molecular identifiers. Via MiXCR, TCRdb re-called the PCR reads, giving one row per CDR3 protein. Of some 550,000 distinct CDR3 sequences listed, approximately 20% are singletons. Sequencing was performed on PBMCs from the stem cell graft donor, taken from the stem cell graft. The receptors stem from a human donor who donated a stem cell graft to a child with acute lymphoblastic leukemia.

This clonotype was detected a few times. The chain joins TRBV2 to TRBJ2-7; TRBD1 is a possible D gene (5 bases). Looked up from germline, CDR1 is SNHLY and CDR2 is FYNNEI. V was clipped by 6 bases and J by 0 bases, with 18 bases between them. The CDR3 contains 16 residues. In nucleotides, the CDR3 is TGTGCCAGCAGCGGCCTTTTGAGGACACGCTCCTACGAGCAGTACTTC. Translating gives CASSGLLRTRSYEQYF.

The chain uses TRBV4-1 and TRBJ2-4; 7 bases match TRBD2. The V gene end was trimmed by 1 base and the J gene end by 0 bases; junction bases not matched to a gene: 9. The CDR3 extends over 18 amino acids. Germline CDR1 and CDR2: MGHRA and YSYEKL. The DNA for the CDR3 is TGCGCCAGCAGCCAAGGCGATCAAGCGGGGCTAGCCAAAAACATTCAGTACTTC. This translates into CASSQGDQAGLAKNIQYF.

The CDR3 reads CASSQVIKGRNEKLFF. CDR3 nucleotides: TGCGCCAGCAGCCAAGTTATTAAAGGTCGAAACGAAAAACTGTTTTTT. V gene TRBV4-3 combines with J gene TRBJ1-4; D gene uncertain. V lost 1 base to trimming and J lost 8 bases, with 17 bases between them. This CDR3 has 16 amino acids. Germline assignment: CDR1 LGHNA and CDR2 YSLEER.